Listed below are T cell receptor beta chains from one sample, sequenced in a study of Graves' ophthalmopathy and Graves' hyperthyroidism. MiXCR, applied by TCRdb to the multiplex PCR reads, yields one record per CDR3 protein. The sample consists of approximately 210,000 distinct CDR3 sequences, around 30% of them appearing once. The sequencing sample was made of peripheral blood. The receptor source for this set is a man aged 45 to 65 with Graves' ophthalmopathy. Each CDR3 is given with its conserved first and last residue. D genes are given only for firm matches. Some rows have no size entry. The others give once, few or many, or a class for an expanded clone.

-	TRBV12-3/TRBV12-4	TRBD1	TRBJ1-2	CASSTGGSGYTF	TGTGCCAGCAGTACAGGGGGGTCTGGCTACACCTTC
many	TRBV10-3	-	TRBJ2-2	CAIPQEGRLSLASDTGELFF	TGTGCCATCCCCCAAGAGGGGCGGCTGTCCCTAGCGTCGGACACCGGGGAGCTGTTTTTT
many	TRBV11-2	-	TRBJ2-5	CASSPFSYETQYF	TGTGCCAGCAGCCCGTTCAGTTATGAGACCCAGTACTTC
many	TRBV7-2	TRBD1	TRBJ1-1	CASSLSQGAMNTEAFF	TGTGCCAGCAGCTTATCGCAGGGGGCCATGAACACTGAAGCTTTCTTT
-	TRBV6-2/TRBV6-3	TRBD1	TRBJ1-1	CASGNRDRDPMNTEAFF	TGTGCCAGCGGAAACCGGGACAGGGACCCCATGAACACTGAAGCTTTCTTT
-	TRBV6-2/TRBV6-3	-	TRBJ1-5	CASSVVAGGGQPQHF	TGTGCCAGCAGCGTTGTCGCGGGTGGGGGTCAGCCCCAGCATTTT
many	TRBV3-1	TRBD1	TRBJ1-2	CASSPSGQGGYGYTF	TGTGCCAGCAGCCCGTCCGGACAGGGAGGCTATGGCTACACCTTC
many	TRBV7-6	TRBD2	TRBJ2-7	CASRPSGLAGVEHPEQYF	TGTGCCAGCAGGCCTTCGGGACTAGCGGGAGTGGAACATCCCGAGCAGTACTTC
many	TRBV12-3/TRBV12-4	TRBD2	TRBJ2-5	CASSREGETQYF	TGTGCCAGCAGCCGGGAGGGAGAGACCCAGTACTTC
many	TRBV6-5	-	TRBJ1-2	CASSSRENYGYTF	TGTGCCAGCAGTTCCCGGGAGAACTATGGCTACACCTTC
many	TRBV18	-	TRBJ2-6	CASSPGVSANVLTF	TGTGCCAGCTCACCAGGGGTTTCAGCCAACGTCCTGACTTTC
many	TRBV4-1	-	TRBJ1-1	CASRGSVTANTEAFF	TGCGCCAGCAGGGGCTCCGTGACGGCGAACACTGAAGCTTTCTTT
many	TRBV6-5	-	TRBJ2-7	CASSYEVNSYEQYF	TGTGCCAGCAGTTATGAGGTGAACTCCTACGAGCAGTACTTC
many	TRBV10-3	-	TRBJ1-1	CAISYRENTEAFF	TGTGCCATCAGCTACAGGGAGAACACTGAAGCTTTCTTT
once	TRBV6-1	-	TRBJ1-5	CASSEFQPQHF	TGTGCCAGCAGTGAATTTCAGCCCCAGCATTTT
many	TRBV10-1	-	TRBJ2-2	CASSEFNSRSGELFF	TGCGCCAGCAGTGAGTTTAACAGCCGCTCCGGGGAGCTGTTTTTT
many	TRBV19	TRBD2	TRBJ2-7	CASSLHSGRSEQYF	TGTGCCAGTAGTCTTCATAGCGGGAGAAGTGAGCAGTACTTC
many	TRBV29-1	TRBD1	TRBJ1-1	CSVAKADRVNTEAFF	TGCAGCGTTGCTAAAGCGGACAGGGTGAACACTGAAGCTTTCTTT
-	TRBV6-1	TRBD1	TRBJ2-7	CASSAQGAVYEQYF	TGTGCCAGCAGTGCACAGGGGGCGGTCTACGAGCAGTACTTC
many	TRBV7-8	-	TRBJ1-5	CASSLFSTSGQPQHF	TGTGCCAGCAGCTTATTCTCTACTTCCGGTCAGCCCCAGCATTTT
many	TRBV20-1	TRBD2	TRBJ2-6	CSATSGSSGANVLTF	TGCAGTGCTACTAGCGGGAGCTCTGGGGCCAACGTCCTGACTTTC
-	TRBV6-1	-	TRBJ2-5	CASRGAGLQETQYF	TGTGCCAGCAGAGGGGCGGGATTACAAGAGACCCAGTACTTC
many	TRBV7-8	-	TRBJ2-2	CASSLAQGSGELFF	TGTGCCAGCAGCTTAGCGCAAGGATCCGGGGAGCTGTTTTTT
many	TRBV19	TRBD2	TRBJ2-7	CASSSGLAGQTPYEQYF	TGTGCCAGTAGTAGTGGACTAGCGGGACAAACTCCCTACGAGCAGTACTTC
many	TRBV28	-	TRBJ1-1	CASSLRQLSEAFF	TGTGCCAGCAGTTTACGGCAGCTAAGTGAAGCTTTCTTT
many	TRBV6-2/TRBV6-3	-	TRBJ2-5	CASLASRPQETQYF	TGTGCCAGCCTTGCGAGCCGACCTCAAGAGACCCAGTACTTC
-	TRBV4-3	-	TRBJ2-7	CASSQEERQNYEQYF	TGCGCCAGCAGCCAAGAAGAGAGGCAGAACTACGAGCAGTACTTC
many	TRBV6-2/TRBV6-3	-	TRBJ1-5	CASSYRASSNQPQHF	TGTGCCAGCAGTTACAGGGCGAGTAGCAATCAGCCCCAGCATTTT
many	TRBV30	-	TRBJ1-3	CAWSVWAPDARNTIYF	TGTGCCTGGAGTGTATGGGCCCCCGACGCGCGAAACACCATATATTTT
many	TRBV19	TRBD2	TRBJ2-5	CASSREGLYGTQYF	TGTGCCAGTAGTAGGGAGGGACTTTACGGGACCCAGTACTTC
many	TRBV7-9	TRBD1	TRBJ2-5	CASSLVITGQQETQYF	TGTGCCAGCAGCCTAGTGATAACGGGACAGCAAGAGACCCAGTACTTC
many	TRBV5-1	-	TRBJ1-2	CASSYPPGGEGIFGYGYTF	TGCGCCAGCAGCTACCCGCCGGGAGGGGAAGGGATATTCGGCTATGGCTACACCTTC
many	TRBV7-2	-	TRBJ2-7	CASSPDEGAGYEQYF	TGTGCCAGCAGCCCGGACGAGGGCGCGGGATACGAGCAGTACTTC
many	TRBV19	-	TRBJ1-5	CASSIGDSPPQHF	TGTGCCAGTAGTATAGGTGACAGCCCTCCCCAGCATTTT
-	TRBV18	-	TRBJ1-1	CASSPPAVAGNTEAFF	TGTGCCAGCTCACCACCGGCTGTGGCGGGGAACACTGAAGCTTTCTTT
many	TRBV11-2	-	TRBJ2-7	CASSLIQTANYEQYF	TGTGCCAGCAGCTTAATTCAGACAGCGAACTACGAGCAGTACTTC
many	TRBV6-2/TRBV6-3	-	TRBJ1-1	CASNRPGNTEAFF	TGTGCCAGTAATAGGCCGGGGAACACTGAAGCTTTCTTT
many	TRBV6-1	-	TRBJ1-1	CATSTEAFF	TGTGCCACCAGCACTGAAGCTTTCTTT
many	TRBV10-1	-	TRBJ2-7	CASSDLAENLYEQYF	TGCGCCAGCAGTGACCTTGCGGAGAACCTATACGAGCAGTACTTC
many	TRBV29-1	TRBD1	TRBJ2-7	CSVKDRMGHEQYF	TGCAGCGTAAAGGACAGGATGGGCCACGAGCAGTACTTC
-	TRBV6-5	-	TRBJ2-7	CASSSHTTLEQYF	TGTGCCAGCAGTTCCCATACCACTTTGGAGCAGTACTTC
many	TRBV6-1	-	TRBJ1-6	CASSRGEAPLHF	TGTGCCAGCAGTAGGGGAGAGGCACCCCTCCACTTT
-	TRBV12-3/TRBV12-4	-	TRBJ2-7	CASNQWGDRYEQYF	TGTGCCAGCAACCAGTGGGGAGATCGCTACGAGCAGTACTTC
few	TRBV6-2/TRBV6-3	TRBD2	TRBJ2-7	CASLGLADDEQYF	TGTGCCAGCCTCGGACTAGCAGATGACGAGCAGTACTTC
many	TRBV7-2	-	TRBJ2-4	CASSYQGRLGNIQYF	TGTGCCAGCAGCTATCAGGGGCGGTTGGGAAACATTCAGTACTTC
many	TRBV29-1	TRBD1	TRBJ2-7	CSRGTGAFYEQYF	TGCAGCCGGGGGACAGGGGCTTTCTACGAGCAGTACTTC
many	TRBV6-5	TRBD2	TRBJ2-7	CASSYAASGSYEQYF	TGTGCCAGCAGTTACGCCGCTAGCGGTTCCTACGAGCAGTACTTC
-	TRBV6-1	-	TRBJ1-5	CASSEHTGIQPQHF	TGTGCCAGCAGTGAACATACAGGTATACAGCCCCAGCATTTT
many	TRBV12-3/TRBV12-4	-	TRBJ1-5	CATSDRLQGPQHF	TGTGCCACTTCAGACCGTCTACAAGGGCCCCAGCATTTT
many	TRBV6-1	TRBD1	TRBJ1-2	CASSGTGGAAGYTF	TGTGCCAGCAGTGGAACAGGGGGCGCGGCTGGCTACACCTTC
-	TRBV28	-	TRBJ2-7	CASRRGEQYF	TGTGCCAGCAGACGAGGGGAGCAGTACTTC
-	TRBV10-3	TRBD2	TRBJ2-4	CAISELVASGNLAKNIQYF	TGTGCCATCAGTGAGTTGGTGGCTAGCGGAAACCTAGCCAAAAACATTCAGTACTTC